This record looks at one T cell receptor (beta chain) sequence and its context. This clonotype was seen ten or more times. Its binding antigen is unknown. No qualities accompany the bases; no much larger clone lies one base away. This sample was taken from a study of human T cells and chemical hapten exposure (dated by TCRdb to the early 2020s). Study-wide context: Libraries were pooled for sequencing, and per-sample TCR yields varied mainly because of small differences in library volumes within the pool. The study tracked peripheral blood TCR repertoire changes in vivo during primary and secondary sensitization to the hapten diphenylcyclopropenone (DPC) in alopecia patients. For every blood RNA sample, sequencing covered both the TCR alpha and TCR beta chains. What the authors observed across the whole study: Repeated subsampling changed both the strength of the expansion versus patch-test correlation and the threshold at which that correlation became significant. The number of TCRs above 1 in 1000 frequency did not change with DPC sensitization; there was no evidence of global repertoire structure alterations.

The germline V gene sets CDR1 to MNHEY and CDR2 to SVGAGI. From cysteine to phenylalanine, the CDR3 is 12 amino acids long. The only DNA kept is the CDR3, 36 bases in frame from the first base. Relative to germline, V is 6 bases shorter and J is 8 bases shorter, with 13 bases between their ends. Libraries came from 5' RACE. This sample was sequenced with an Illumina MiSeq. During library preparation, unique molecular identifiers were attached to individual cDNA molecules so that TCRs could be counted in a quantitative, reproducible way. The published analysis was carried out like this. A median of about 100,000 TCRs per sample was observed, with a range of about 23,224 to 700,000. The Decombinator software suite was used to annotate V, J and CDR3 in the TCR reads. Every sample was subsampled to the same number of TCRs (28,000) for the PS versus PT1 abundance plots. TCRs were defined as expanded if absent before sensitization and observed at least eight times at the 2-week time point. The public sequencing data were trimmed at Q25 with fastp and processed into clonotypes with MiXCR by TCRdb, which kept only in-frame beta chains. Rows are combined by CDR3 protein, so each entry shows the most common genes and DNA. None of the V and J calls come from the authors' own analysis; TCRdb made them. The sample includes 120,000 to 150,000 distinct CDR3 sequences, with about 4% observed a single time. Over 1.1% of the sample comes from the top ten.

Total RNA was isolated from unfractionated whole blood collected in Tempus Blood RNA tubes. A few healthy volunteers were used as TCR sequencing controls and were bled at day 0, 2 weeks and 6 weeks. This clonotype was sampled from a female donor in good health. Here the chain combines TRBV6-5 and TRBJ1-2; the D gene lacks a confident call. The sequenced DNA: TGTGCCAGCAGCCCCCAGATGGGGGGCTACACCTTC. Protein translation: CASSPQMGGYTF.